The 23 T cell receptor beta chains below come from one sample, sequenced in a study of blood T cell repertoires in COVID-19. Clones were read by immunoSEQ multiplex PCR, and TCRdb kept only the in-frame ones, dropping some. The table has about 38,000 clones, 90% seen once. Sample: peripheral blood. The source of these receptors is a man in his sixties with active or convalescent COVID-19.

Written as DNA, the CDR3 is TGTGCCAGCAGCTTAGCTGGGACTAGCGGGCCATACGAGCAGTACTTC. Protein: CASSLAGTSGPYEQYF. The chain recombines TRBV7-2 with TRBJ2-7; 12 positions match TRBD2. V shed 0 bases, J shed 4 bases, and the junction held 4 bases outside the gene matches. Germline loops: CDR1 SGHTA, CDR2 FQGNSA. CDR3 length: 16 amino acids.

The genes are TRBV6-5 and TRBJ2-2; 10 nucleotides match TRBD2. The CDR3 consists of 15 residues. The ends lost 7 bases at V and 4 bases at J; junction bases unmatched: 6. Germline-derived CDR1 and CDR2 are MNHEY and SVGAGI. CDR3 sequence (DNA): TGTGCCAGCATCCTAAGCGGGGGGGTCACCGGGGAGCTGTTTTTT. Translating gives CASILSGGVTGELFF.

In its sample, this clone was seen once. This chain links TRBV18 with TRBJ2-7; no reliable D call. The germline CDR1 and CDR2 sequences are KGHSH and LQKENI. Trimming took off 5 bases at V and 2 bases at J, with 19 bases between the two ends. CDR3 length equals 16 residues. The CDR3 sequence: CASSSTAKPSAYEQYF. CDR3 in DNA: TGTGCCAGCTCATCGACTGCTAAGCCCTCTGCCTACGAGCAGTACTTC.

This clone was recorded only once. The chain has TRBV20-1 and TRBJ2-7, with D perhaps TRBD2 (5 bases). There are 11 residues in the CDR3. V shed 3 bases and J shed 2 bases, with 5 bases lying between them. Germline CDR1 is DFQATT and CDR2 is SNEGSKA (reference sequence). Here the CDR3 reads CSAREAYEQYF. In nucleotides, the CDR3 is TGCAGTGCTAGGGAGGCCTACGAGCAGTACTTC.

CDR3 amino acids: CASSRGDLGGNEQFF. The CDR3 bases are TGCGCCAGCAGCCGAGGGGACTTGGGGGGCAATGAGCAGTTCTTC. The chain is built from TRBV4-3 and TRBJ2-1; D is possibly TRBD2 (6 bases). The germline V gene encodes CDR1 LGHNA and CDR2 YSLEER. The CDR3 totals 15 residues. Deletions cut 4 bases from V and 6 bases from J, with 16 bases between.

This chain connects TRBV4-1 to TRBJ2-3, with no clear D. The germline CDR1 and CDR2 sequences are MGHRA and YSYEKL. The CDR3 extends over 12 amino acids. V lost 4 bases and J lost 2, with 4 bases in between. This CDR3 is CASSLNTDTQYF. CDR3 DNA sequence: TGCGCCAGCAGCCTAAACACAGATACGCAGTATTTT.

The gene calls are TRBV6-5 and TRBJ2-3; TRBD1 might be the D (5 bases). Germline lookup yields CDR1 MNHEY and CDR2 SVGAGI. The ends were cut back, 6 bases at V and 2 bases at J, with 9 bases in the middle. This CDR3 contains 13 residues. CDR3 amino acids: CASRWGSTDTQYF. CDR3 nucleotide sequence: TGTGCCAGCAGATGGGGCTCCACAGATACGCAGTATTTT.

The chain carries TRBV19 and TRBJ2-1, with D tentatively TRBD2 (6 bases). There are 16 residues in the CDR3. Per germline, CDR1 LNHDA and CDR2 SQIVND (reference sequence). V lost 3 bases and J 4 bases, leaving 16 bases between the germline ends. CDR3 DNA sequence: TGTGCCAGTAGTATTTGGAGGGGTGCCCTATACAATGAGCAGTTCTTC. Protein sequence: CASSIWRGALYNEQFF.

The chain couples TRBV7-9 to TRBJ1-4; 8 nucleotides align to TRBD1. This CDR3 is built from 13 residues. Losses at the gene ends were 3 bases for V and 8 bases for J; bases not matched to a gene: 2. The germline V gene has CDR1 SEHNR and CDR2 FQNEAQ (reference sequence). Here the CDR3 DNA reads TGTGCCAGCAGCTTGACAGGGGTCGAAAAACTGTTTTTT. Protein: CASSLTGVEKLFF.

This clone came up once. The CDR3 nucleotides read TGTGCCAGCAGTGGTCAGCGCAATGAGCAGTTCTTC. Protein: CASSGQRNEQFF. The chain combines TRBV2 with TRBJ2-1; D uncertain. Per germline, CDR1 SNHLY and CDR2 FYNNEI. Trimming stripped 4 bases from V and 6 bases from J, with 7 bases between. The CDR3 runs 12 residues.

The V gene is TRBV29-1, the J gene TRBJ1-5; a possible D gene is TRBD1 (5 bases). The V end was cut by 6 bases, the J end by 3 bases, with 9 bases between. There are 12 residues in the CDR3. CDR1 SQVTM and CDR2 ANQGSEA come from the germline V gene. The CDR3, as DNA: TGCAGCGTGGGGGGTTTCAATCAGCCCCAGCATTTT. This codes for CSVGGFNQPQHF.

The genes are TRBV3-1 (or the pseudogene TRBV3-2) and TRBJ2-3; 7 nucleotides match TRBD2. Germline V CDR1 and CDR2: LGHDT, YNNKEL (reference sequence). V trimming: 0 bases; J trimming: 2 bases; junction bases outside the gene matches: 8. The CDR3 covers 17 residues. The CDR3 spells CASSQERPSGITDTQYF. CDR3 DNA sequence: TGTGCCAGCAGCCAAGAACGGCCTAGCGGTATCACAGATACGCAGTATTTT.

The CDR3 DNA reads as TGTGCCAGCAGTTACTTATCTTCCGGGGAGCTGTTTTTT. Its translation is CASSYLSSGELFF. V is TRBV6-2 or TRBV6-3 and J is TRBJ2-2; the D is unclear. The CDR3 totals 13 residues. Germline CDR1 MNHEY, CDR2 SVGEGT. The V gene lost 1 base and the J gene lost 6 bases, with 6 bases spanning the gap.

The gene calls are TRBV28 and TRBJ2-7, with TRBD2 matching over 12 bases. J was trimmed by 2 bases and V by 6 bases; bases with no gene match: 5. Per germline, CDR1 MDHEN and CDR2 SYDVKM. The CDR3 sequence is 15 residues long. Here the CDR3 DNA reads TGTGCCAGCAGCAGGACTAGCGGGGCTCCCTACGAGCAGTACTTC. This gives the protein CASSRTSGAPYEQYF.

The chain joins TRBV5-4 to TRBJ1-2, with D uncertain. V was shortened by 1 base and J by 8 bases, with 9 bases between the two germline ends. Germline CDR1 and CDR2: SGHNT and YYREEE (reference sequence). The CDR3 is 12 residues long. DNA of the CDR3: TGTGCCAGCAGCTTGTCCGGGATCGGCTACACCTTC. It specifies CASSLSGIGYTF.

J is TRBJ1-2 and V is TRBV2; D is unclear. Germline CDR1 reads SNHLY; CDR2 reads FYNNEI. V was pared by 4 bases and J by 3 bases, with 6 bases between. CDR3 length equals 12 residues. The DNA of the CDR3 is TGTGCCAGCAGTGTAACAGACTATGGCTACACCTTC. This encodes CASSVTDYGYTF.

This rearrangement joins TRBV7-2 to TRBJ2-1; the D is unclear. Trimming left V 1 base short and J 0 bases short, with 7 bases between. The CDR3 has 15 amino acids. Per germline, CDR1 SGHTA and CDR2 FQGNSA. The CDR3 protein is CASSLDRLSYNEQFF. The DNA of the CDR3 is TGTGCCAGCAGCTTAGATCGACTCTCCTACAATGAGCAGTTCTTC. The full variable domain, with the rest looked up from reference TRBV7-2 and TRBJ2-1, is GAGVSQSPSNKVTEKGKDVELRCDPISGHTALYWYRQSLGQGLEFLIYFQGNSAPDKSGLPSDRFSAERTGGSVSTLTIQRTQQEDSAVYLCASSLDRLSYNEQFFGPGTRLTVL.

The V call is TRBV9, the J call TRBJ2-7; 10 bases are a match to TRBD2. Germline-derived CDR1 and CDR2 are SGDLS and YYNGEE. J gave up 5 bases and V 4 bases, and 12 bases lay outside the gene matches. This CDR3 contains 16 residues. The CDR3 bases are TGTGCCAGCAGCCGTAGCGGGGTAGCGGGAGGCGACGAGCAGTACTTC. Translating it yields CASSRSGVAGGDEQYF. The full variable domain, completed using reference TRBV9 and TRBJ2-7, is DSGVTQTPKHLITATGQRVTLRCSPRSGDLSVYWYQQSLDQGLQFLIQYYNGEERAKGNILERFSAQQFPDLHSELNLSSLELGDSALYFCASSRSGVAGGDEQYFGPGTRLTVT.

This sequence joins TRBV9 and TRBJ1-2, with 7 bases lining up with TRBD1. The V gene end was trimmed by 3 bases and the J gene end by 1 base; junction bases not matched to a gene: 6. Germline loops: CDR1 SGDLS, CDR2 YYNGEE. The CDR3 consists of 15 residues. The CDR3 spells CASSGGQDFNYGYTF. CDR3 nucleotide sequence: TGTGCCAGCAGCGGAGGACAGGACTTTAACTATGGCTACACCTTC.

This clone was found once. The chain links TRBV7-9 to TRBJ1-2; 7 bases fit TRBD1. Germline V gene lookup returns CDR1 SEHNR and CDR2 FQNEAQ (reference sequence). This CDR3 has 14 amino acids. Trimming took 0 bases from V and 6 from J; bases not matched to a gene: 4. The CDR3 protein is CASSLAPGTDGYTF. In DNA, the CDR3 is TGTGCCAGCAGCTTAGCGCCCGGGACAGATGGCTACACCTTC.

V gene TRBV6-6 combines with J gene TRBJ2-1, with 10 bases identical to TRBD1. This CDR3 comprises 18 residues. The germline V gene has CDR1 MNHNY and CDR2 SVGAGI (reference sequence). Trimming at V came to 5 bases and at J to 6 bases, leaving 16 bases not matched to a gene. The chain's CDR3 is CASSRRQGAPGARNEQFF. The CDR3 DNA sequence: TGTGCCAGCAGTCGACGACAGGGGGCGCCGGGGGCCCGCAATGAGCAGTTCTTC.

This clone has a handful of counts. The J gene is TRBJ2-7, the V gene TRBV2; the match to TRBD1 covers 8 bases. The CDR3 runs 12 residues. V gave up 6 bases and J gave up 6 bases; unmatched junction bases: 4. Per the germline V gene, CDR1 is SNHLY and CDR2 is FYNNEI. The CDR3 sequence: CASSRTGIEQYF. In DNA, the CDR3 is TGTGCCAGCAGCCGGACAGGGATCGAGCAGTACTTC.

The count of this clone is one. The J gene is TRBJ2-2, the V gene TRBV3-1 (or the pseudogene TRBV3-2), with a weak D call TRBD2 (5 bases). The CDR3 sequence is 14 residues long. V was pared by 0 bases and J by 7 bases, with 9 bases between. CDR1 is LGHDT, CDR2 YNNKEL, per germline (reference sequence). CDR3: CASSQDLRGGELFF. The CDR3 coding sequence is TGTGCCAGCAGCCAAGATTTACGGGGCGGGGAGCTGTTTTTT.